This T cell receptor beta chain was retrieved from a study of radiotherapy plus CTLA-4 blockade in lung cancer (dated by TCRdb to the late 2010s). The study in broad terms: Among the enrolled patients, approximately 17% had an objective response, and about 31% reached disease control. The study at large found these results: Early dynamic changes in blood T cell clones, together with increased serum interferon-beta after radiation, were reported as the strongest predictors of response. TCR clones derived from tumors expanded in peripheral blood after treatment with radiotherapy and ipilimumab.

Libraries came from the immunoSEQ multiplex PCR assay. The clones in this table, taken by TCRdb from immuneACCESS, are in-frame only. Not every clone is retained; where verified, under half of the shortfall comes from an unresolved V gene, and the cause of the rest is unknown. The sample table holds about 80,000 clones, of which around 78% were seen once. In total, the top ten clones hold about 23% of the sample. Worth noting for this clone: Its cognate antigen has yet to be identified. One base away there is no much larger clone; base qualities are not given.

The study evaluated CTLA-4 blockade (ipilimumab) given together with focal radiation therapy in patients who had chemo-refractory metastatic non-small-cell lung cancer. For CDR1 and CDR2, the germline V gene lists WSHSY and SAAADI. The CDR3 numbers 15 residues from cysteine through phenylalanine. The kept DNA is CDR3 alone, 45 bases in frame from the first base. Unmatched junction bases come to 7, with V trimmed by 6 bases and J by 0 bases. The sample here was peripheral blood, taken from a patient treated with radiotherapy plus ipilimumab. The chain employs TRBV10-2 and TRBJ2-7; 8 of the junction bases match TRBD2. The TCR sequence derives from a human donor with non-small cell lung cancer whose response to radiotherapy plus ipilimumab could not be evaluated. Some clones in this sample may be carry-over from other donors' samples. This receptor carries the CDR3 CASSITSGLSYEQYF. The DNA is TGCGCCAGCAGCATCACTAGCGGCCTCTCCTACGAGCAGTACTTC.